The T cell receptor beta chain under discussion was sequenced for a study of T-cell reconstitution after alpha-beta-depleted transplantation in children. The library targeted TCRbeta and was prepared with unique molecular identifiers. One entry per CDR3 protein results from TCRdb running MiXCR on the PCR reads. The sample carries around 490,000 distinct CDR3 sequences, roughly 10% recorded once. This clonotype was seen more than once but under ten times. As yet, its antigen is unknown. CDR3 length: 14 residues. Germline values: CDR1 SEHNR, CDR2 FQNEAQ (reference sequence). Trimming left V 2 bases short and J 7 bases short, with 14 bases between. Study-wide findings and caveats: Some patients owed their high day-60 TCRbeta diversity to surviving recipient T cells and thymic progenitors. At the one-year point after transplant, T-cell counts and TCRbeta diversity were found to come mostly from T cells that had been newly produced. Alpha-beta T cells present about two months after transplant were reported to originate from several hundred expanded graft clones.

The rearrangement links TRBV7-9 to TRBJ1-2; D might be TRBD1 (6 bases). This specimen was PBMCs, mostly from graft donor cells, taken 180 days after TCRalphabeta/CD19-depleted stem cell transplant. The origin of this receptor is a female patient between 2 and 10 years old who had a stem cell transplant for aplastic anemia, so the T cells may come from the graft donor. This CDR3 is CASSLQGAGAGYTF. CDR3 sequence (DNA): TGTGCCAGCAGCTTACAGGGTGCAGGGGCTGGCTACACCTTC. Based on the CDR3 plus reference TRBV7-9 and TRBJ1-2, the full variable domain is DTGVSQNPRHKITKRGQNVTFRCDPISEHNRLYWYRQTLGQGPEFLTYFQNEAQLEKSRLLSDRFSAERPKGSFSTLEIQRTEQGDSAMYLCASSLQGAGAGYTFGSGTRLTVV.